Below, one TCR beta chain is given with its context. V was shortened by 3 bases and J by 1 base, with 18 bases between the two germline ends. The germline V gene encodes CDR1 KGHSH and CDR2 LQKENI. The CDR3 spans 17 residues. This sample was taken from a study of blood T cell repertoires in COVID-19. Using immunoSEQ multiplex PCR, the repertoire was profiled, and TCRdb retains in-frame clones only, with some absent. This sample carries about 150,000 clones, roughly 84% of them seen once, and the ten largest clones take 9.8%. This clonotype originated in a woman aged 45 to 65 with acute or convalescent COVID-19. Material: peripheral blood. The chain uses TRBV18 and TRBJ1-2, with a possible D match to TRBD1 (5 bases). CDR3 DNA sequence: TGTGCCAGCTCACCGCTTTATCAGGGAAATGATAACTATGGCTACACCTTC. Translating it yields CASSPLYQGNDNYGYTF.